The 27 T cell receptor beta chains reported below all come from one sample, sequenced in a study of cytomegalovirus exposure and HLA in healthy donors. Primers included in the PCR were 60 Vbeta and 13 Jbeta primers. The method was immunoSEQ multiplex PCR; TCRdb's version includes in-frame clones alone and lacks a portion of them. The data show around 200,000 clones, with about 83% seen just once and more than 8.5% held by the top ten. The specimen sequenced was PBMCs. Every receptor here comes from a woman in her fifties or sixties in good health and CMV-seropositive.

This clone was seen once. This rearrangement joins TRBV7-2 to TRBJ2-2; D unresolved. V was trimmed by 3 bases and J by 7 bases, leaving 12 bases between them. The CDR3 length is 14 residues. CDR1 is SGHTA, CDR2 FQGNSA, per germline. The CDR3 nucleotides are TGTGCCAGCAGCTTGAGCTTGAAGAGCGGGGAGCTGTTTTTT. Its translation is CASSLSLKSGELFF.

This chain joins TRBV5-1 and TRBJ2-2, with 8 bases lining up with TRBD1. From germline, CDR1 is SGHRS and CDR2 YFSETQ. The CDR3 spans 15 residues. The V gene end was trimmed by 0 bases and the J gene end by 5 bases; junction bases not matched to a gene: 3. The CDR3 here is CASSLGGTGTGELFF. The CDR3 nucleotides read TGCGCCAGCAGCTTGGGTGGGACAGGAACCGGGGAGCTGTTTTTT.

The chain has TRBV28 and TRBJ2-3; 7 bases agree with TRBD1. Germline lookup yields CDR1 MDHEN and CDR2 SYDVKM. The CDR3 has 17 amino acids. J gave up 0 bases and V 4 bases, and 10 bases lay outside the gene matches. The CDR3 reads CASSYPATGSSTDTQYF. Written as DNA, the CDR3 is TGTGCCAGCAGTTACCCCGCGACAGGGTCTAGCACAGATACGCAGTATTTT.

This chain uses TRBV29-1 with TRBJ2-5, with D tentatively TRBD1 (6 bases). Trimming pared 2 bases from V and 5 bases from J, leaving 18 bases between. CDR3 length equals 15 residues. Germline values: CDR1 SQVTM, CDR2 ANQGSEA. For the CDR3, the DNA is TGCAGCGTTGAAATTTCAGGGGCCCGCGGGGAGACCCAGTACTTC. It translates to CSVEISGARGETQYF. Supplemented by reference TRBV29-1 and TRBJ2-5, the full variable domain reads SAVISQKPSRDICQRGTSLTIQCQVDSQVTMMFWYRQQPGQSLTLIATANQGSEATYESGFVIDKFPISRPNLTFSTLTVSNMSPEDSSIYLCSVEISGARGETQYFGPGTRLLVL.

This clone showed up just once. This chain connects TRBV5-1 to TRBJ1-2; D is perhaps TRBD1 (5 bases). Germline-derived CDR1 and CDR2 are SGHRS and YFSETQ. CDR3 length equals 13 residues. Trimming removed 4 bases from V and 6 bases from J, with 13 bases in between. The CDR3: CASSVTGSNGYTF. The CDR3 nucleotides read TGCGCCAGCAGCGTTACAGGATCGAATGGCTACACCTTC.

The chain recombines TRBV5-1 with TRBJ1-2; 9 bases match TRBD1. Unmatched junction bases numbered 7, after V lost 0 bases and J lost 4 bases. This CDR3 has 16 amino acids. Germline CDR1 and CDR2: SGHRS and YFSETQ. The CDR3 loop is CASSLGPTGGLYGYTF. The CDR3 region has the DNA TGCGCCAGCAGCTTGGGACCGACAGGGGGACTCTATGGCTACACCTTC.

The V gene is TRBV5-4, the J gene TRBJ2-1; 7 positions agree with TRBD2. CDR1 and CDR2 (germline): SGHNT, YYREEE (reference sequence). Trimming took 3 bases from V and 0 from J; bases not matched to a gene: 3. This CDR3 contains 15 residues. The CDR3 reads CASSWGGSSYNEQFF. For the CDR3, the DNA is TGTGCCAGCAGCTGGGGGGGGAGCTCCTACAATGAGCAGTTCTTC.

The chain is built from TRBV12-5 and TRBJ1-5, with 9 positions matching TRBD1. The CDR3 extends over 18 amino acids. From germline, CDR1 is LGHNT and CDR2 FRNRAP. Trimming removed 4 bases from V and 5 bases from J; junction bases left unmatched: 15. The CDR3 protein is CASGSRDRAFFFYQPQHF. In nucleotides, the CDR3 is TGTGCTAGTGGTTCCCGGGACAGGGCCTTTTTCTTTTATCAGCCCCAGCATTTT. Using reference TRBV12-5 and TRBJ1-5 for the parts outside the CDR3, the full variable domain is DARVTQTPRHKVTEMGQEVTMRCQPILGHNTVFWYRQTMMQGLELLAYFRNRAPLDDSGMPKDRFSAEMPDATLATLKIQPSEPRDSAVYFCASGSRDRAFFFYQPQHFGDGTRLSIL.

This rearrangement joins TRBV11-3 to TRBJ2-3, with 7 bases identical to TRBD1. The CDR3 runs to 15 residues. The germline gives CDR1 SGHNT, CDR2 YENEEA. V lost 1 base to trimming and J lost 4 bases; unmatched junction nucleotides: 5. As DNA, the CDR3 is TGTGCCAGCAGCTTAGGGAGACAGGGAGCAGATACGCAGTATTTT. This encodes CASSLGRQGADTQYF.

The chain carries TRBV6-1 and TRBJ2-5; possible D gene TRBD2, 6 bases. Germline values: CDR1 MNHNS, CDR2 SASEGT. This CDR3 has 14 amino acids. V was trimmed by 6 bases and J by 2 bases, leaving 13 bases between them. CDR3 coding DNA: TGTGCCAGCAGGCCACTAGCCCTACAAGAGACCCAGTACTTC. Residues: CASRPLALQETQYF.

There are a few counts of this clone. CDR3 protein: CASSQFVVGEQFF. The CDR3 region has the DNA TGCGCCAGCAGCCAATTTGTAGTTGGTGAGCAGTTCTTC. V gene TRBV4-1 combines with J gene TRBJ2-1; D call uncertain. The CDR3 contains 13 residues. In germline, CDR1 is MGHRA, CDR2 YSYEKL. Deletions cut 2 bases from V and 9 bases from J, with 11 bases between.

The CDR3 protein is CASSLRGTGGLRNYGYTF. CDR3 in DNA: TGTGCCAGCAGTTTACGGGGGACAGGGGGTCTGAGAAACTATGGCTACACCTTC. The chain employs TRBV27 and TRBJ1-2; 11 bases match TRBD1. The length of the CDR3 is 18 residues. In germline, CDR1 is MNHEY, CDR2 SMNVEV (reference sequence). After removal of 2 bases from V and 2 bases from J, the junction contained 10 bases not matched to a gene.

As to this clone: One junction end disagrees with the germline gene, perhaps due to a read error. Additional DNA sequences in this sample encode the identical CDR3. The chain employs TRBV6-5 and TRBJ1-4; D not resolved. This CDR3 is 15 amino acids long. Germline-derived CDR1 and CDR2 are MNHEY and SVGAGI. The DNA for the CDR3 is TGTGCCAGCAGTTTAGCCGGGATACTGGGTGAAAAGCTGTTTTTT. Amino acids: CASSLAGILGEKLFF.

The chain employs TRBV5-6 and TRBJ2-1, with D perhaps TRBD2 (5 bases). Germline CDR1 reads SGHDT; CDR2 reads YYEEEE. CDR3 size: 15 residues. V was shortened by 5 bases and J by 6 bases, with 18 bases between the two germline ends. Written as DNA, the CDR3 is TGTGCCAGCAGTAGGGAGTCCCTACGTCGCAATGAGCAGTTCTTC. Residues: CASSRESLRRNEQFF.

This clone was picked up one time. This chain joins TRBV27 and TRBJ1-4; D ambiguous. Germline CDR1 is MNHEY and CDR2 is SMNVEV (reference sequence). Trimming removed 2 bases from V and 0 bases from J, with 7 bases in between. The CDR3 extends over 15 amino acids. CDR3 DNA: TGTGCCAGCAGTTTACGGAGGGCAACTAATGAAAAACTGTTTTTT. Protein sequence: CASSLRRATNEKLFF.

The chain couples TRBV10-1 to TRBJ1-1; 11 positions match TRBD1. The V gene's germline CDR1 is WNHNN and CDR2 SYGVQD (reference sequence). The CDR3 spans 14 residues. The junction had 2 bases not matched to a gene; V was cut back by 3 bases and J by 5 bases. The CDR3 DNA reads TGCGCCAGCAGTGAAGGGACAGGGGGAACTGAAGCTTTCTTT. It translates to CASSEGTGGTEAFF.

Worth noting for this clone: At the DNA level, this CDR3 is encoded by other sequences in the same sample as well. The chain employs TRBV29-1 and TRBJ1-2, with 7 bases lining up with TRBD1. This CDR3 spans 13 amino acids. Germline loops: CDR1 SQVTM, CDR2 ANQGSEA. Trimming took 1 base from V and 4 from J; bases not matched to a gene: 3. Here the CDR3 DNA reads TGCAGCGTTGAAGGACAGGGTAGCTATGGCTACACCTTC. Its translation is CSVEGQGSYGYTF. The full variable domain, its missing parts supplied by reference TRBV29-1 and TRBJ1-2, is SAVISQKPSRDICQRGTSLTIQCQVDSQVTMMFWYRQQPGQSLTLIATANQGSEATYESGFVIDKFPISRPNLTFSTLTVSNMSPEDSSIYLCSVEGQGSYGYTFGSGTRLTVV.

The gene calls are TRBV7-2 and TRBJ2-3, with TRBD1 matching over 10 bases. The CDR3 totals 14 residues. After removal of 6 bases from V and 7 bases from J, the junction contained 7 bases not matched to a gene. The germline CDR1 and CDR2 sequences are SGHTA and FQGNSA. CDR3 sequence (DNA): TGTGCCAGCAGTTCCTGGACAGGGGGTAATACGCAGTATTTT. Translated: CASSSWTGGNTQYF.

The rearrangement uses TRBV6-5 and TRBJ1-4; D is perhaps TRBD1 (6 bases). Trimming removed 0 bases at V and 8 bases at J, with 13 bases between. Germline lookup yields CDR1 MNHEY and CDR2 SVGAGI. The CDR3 loop spans 15 amino acids. The CDR3 region is CASSYSPGAIEKLFF. The CDR3 region has the DNA TGTGCCAGCAGTTACTCCCCAGGGGCAATCGAAAAACTGTTTTTT.

This chain connects TRBV15 to TRBJ2-7; a weak D match, TRBD2 (5 bases). Trimming took 0 bases from V and 3 from J, leaving 18 bases between them. The CDR3 spans 17 residues. CDR1 is LNHNV, CDR2 YYDKDF, per germline (reference sequence). The CDR3: CATSRDKAAGLFYEQYF. The CDR3 nucleotides are TGTGCCACCAGCAGAGACAAAGCCGCTGGACTGTTCTACGAGCAGTACTTC. Variable domain in full (rest from reference TRBV15 and TRBJ2-7): DAMVIQNPRYQVTQFGKPVTLSCSQTLNHNVMYWYQQKSSQAPKLLFHYYDKDFNNEADTPDNFQSRRPNTSFCFLDIRSPGLGDTAMYLCATSRDKAAGLFYEQYFGPGTRLTVT.

This clone was counted ten times or more. This sequence joins TRBV2 and TRBJ1-4; 7 nucleotides line up with TRBD1. The CDR3 totals 13 residues. Germline CDR1 is SNHLY and CDR2 is FYNNEI. The V segment lost 5 bases and the J segment 5 bases; nucleotides outside the gene matches: 2. As DNA, the CDR3 is TGTGCCAGCAGTACAGGGGTGAATGAAAAACTGTTTTTT. The encoded protein is CASSTGVNEKLFF.

The sample holds a few counts of this clone. The chain has TRBV4-3 and TRBJ1-5; a weak D match, TRBD1 (5 bases). The CDR3 consists of 13 residues. Germline assignment: CDR1 LGHNA and CDR2 YSLEER. Trimming took 2 bases from V and 6 from J, leaving 8 bases between them. Written as DNA, the CDR3 is TGCGCCAGCAGCCAATTAACAGGTCAGCCCCAGCATTTT. Protein: CASSQLTGQPQHF.

A few counts support this clone. The J gene is TRBJ1-1, the V gene TRBV5-8; 9 bases map to TRBD1. This CDR3 contains 16 residues. V lost 3 bases to trimming and J lost 2 bases; unmatched junction nucleotides: 8. Germline-derived CDR1 and CDR2 are SGHTS and YDEGEE. CDR3 nucleotide sequence: TGTGCCAGCAGCTCCGGACAGGGGAGACCAAACACTGAAGCTTTCTTT. The encoded protein is CASSSGQGRPNTEAFF.

The rearrangement uses TRBV7-9 and TRBJ2-5; D is possibly TRBD2 (5 bases). This CDR3 spans 13 amino acids. Germline V lookup: CDR1 SEHNR, CDR2 FQNEAQ (reference sequence). V was trimmed by 7 bases and J by 2 bases, leaving 11 bases between them. CDR3: CASTHRGQETQYF. The CDR3 DNA reads as TGTGCCAGCACACATCGAGGGCAAGAGACCCAGTACTTC.

This chain joins TRBV25-1 and TRBJ1-6, with D unresolved. CDR3 size: 12 residues. Germline V gives CDR1 MGHDK, CDR2 SYGVNS. Trimming shortened V by 4 bases and J by 13 bases, and 11 bases separated the two germline ends. The DNA for the CDR3 is TGTGCCAGCAGTGCCCCTTATCCTCCCCTCCACTTT. Translated, it gives CASSAPYPPLHF.

The genes are TRBV11-3 and TRBJ2-5; TRBD2 aligns across 11 bases. From germline, CDR1 is SGHNT and CDR2 YENEEA. V lost 5 bases, J lost 5 bases, and 10 bases stayed unmatched. The length of the CDR3 is 16 residues. The CDR3 region is CASSGLAGGAIETQYF. CDR3 DNA: TGTGCCAGCAGCGGGCTAGCGGGGGGAGCGATTGAGACCCAGTACTTC.

V gene TRBV9 combines with J gene TRBJ1-4, with TRBD1 matching 8 bases. CDR1 SGDLS and CDR2 YYNGEE come from the germline V gene. CDR3 length equals 12 residues. V shed 6 bases, J shed 10 bases, and the junction held 5 bases outside the gene matches. Written as DNA, the CDR3 is TGTGCCAGCAAGCGAGACAGGGGAAAACTGTTTTTT. Amino acids: CASKRDRGKLFF.